This T cell receptor beta chain was profiled in a study of shared clonotypes between healthy human individuals. Study as a whole: Donors, aged 18 to 49, were a couple of women and a few men. Findings of the study overall: What naive subsets generally showed was a larger estimated richness than memory subsets showed. Among donors, clonotype sharing was expected to be affected by sequencing depth.

Naive CD8 populations comprised CD45RO-negative cells positively selected for CCR7, excluding terminally differentiated effector memory CD45RA+ cells. Only Caucasian adults living in Nashville, Tennessee made up the donor group. As for this clone: Antigen specificity is unknown.

The table came from immunoSEQ multiplex PCR; TCRdb's copy has only in-frame clones and leaves some out. This table holds roughly 1,800,000 clones, roughly 95% found once. The V and J ends lost 0 bases and 3 bases respectively, with 9 bases between them. Per germline, CDR1 SGDLS and CDR2 YYNGEE. This CDR3 is built from 14 residues. This receptor was taken from a man younger than 30 in good health. The sample was naive CD8+ T cells sorted from blood. The V gene is TRBV9, the J gene TRBJ1-2; maybe TRBD1 (6 bases). CDR3 residues: CASSVVPGDYGYTF. The CDR3 DNA sequence: TGTGCCAGCAGCGTAGTACCAGGGGACTATGGCTACACCTTC.